Following are 15 T cell receptor beta chains from one sample sequenced in a study of T-cell memory formation after mild COVID-19. MiXCR was run by TCRdb on the 5' RACE reads, yielding one entry per CDR3 protein. This repertoire shows roughly 220,000 distinct CDR3 sequences, 9.5% found once; its top ten account for roughly 4%. Source material: PBMCs or a T cell subset sorted from them (not recorded which). These receptors originate from a man between 18 and 35 years old who had mild COVID-19 (a few samples of this study predate the infection). Cell type and time point are not known.

The chain recombines TRBV5-4 with TRBJ2-1; 10 positions match TRBD2. The CDR3 length is 16 residues. Per the germline V gene, CDR1 is SGHNT and CDR2 is YYREEE (reference sequence). J gave up 2 bases and V 3 bases, and 5 bases lay outside the gene matches. The CDR3 here is CASSSSGGGAYNEQFF. The CDR3 coding sequence is TGTGCCAGCAGCTCTAGCGGGGGAGGCGCCTACAATGAGCAGTTCTTC.

This clonotype came up many times. Here the CDR3 reads CASSFQGAPDTQYF. The CDR3 DNA reads TGTGCCAGCAGCTTTCAGGGGGCACCAGATACGCAGTATTTT. The J gene is TRBJ2-3, the V gene TRBV5-6; 8 bases agree with TRBD1. The CDR3 length is 14 residues. Germline V gene sequence: CDR1 SGHDT, CDR2 YYEEEE. The trim removed 2 bases at V and 4 bases at J, leaving 3 bases unmatched.

There are many counts of this clonotype. In DNA form, the CDR3 reads TGTGCCAGCAGCTTTAATGGGGGGCGGAAACAAGAGACCCAGTACTTC. Amino acids: CASSFNGGRKQETQYF. The V gene is TRBV7-2, the J gene TRBJ2-5; D may match TRBD1 or TRBD2 (6 bases each). The V and J ends lost 3 bases and 2 bases respectively, with 16 bases between them. Germline assignment: CDR1 SGHTA and CDR2 FQGNSA. The CDR3 length is 16 residues.

The rearrangement uses TRBV24-1 and TRBJ2-1, with 8 bases aligning to TRBD1. Germline assignment: CDR1 KGHDR and CDR2 SFDVKD. The CDR3 has 15 residues. The J segment lost 9 bases and the V segment lost 7 bases, leaving 13 bases of the junction unmatched. Here the CDR3 DNA reads TGTGCCACCAGCGAACCCGGACAGGGAACCGGTGAGCAGTTCTTC. Protein: CATSEPGQGTGEQFF.

This chain joins TRBV20-1 and TRBJ2-5, with D possibly matching TRBD1 (6 bases). CDR3 length: 15 amino acids. The germline V and J ends were trimmed by 1 base and 3 bases, with 15 bases remaining between them. Germline V gene lookup returns CDR1 DFQATT and CDR2 SNEGSKA (reference sequence). The CDR3 loop reads CSARVPGTSKETQYF. The CDR3 nucleotides read TGCAGTGCTAGAGTACCCGGGACAAGCAAAGAGACCCAGTACTTC.

This clonotype was detected many times. The V gene is TRBV29-1, the J gene TRBJ2-3, with TRBD2 matching 11 bases. This CDR3 is built from 18 residues. Germline V gene data show CDR1 as SQVTM and CDR2 as ANQGSEA. V dropped 6 bases and J dropped 1; count of bases not matched to a gene: 15. This CDR3 is CSVVGGGLAGGGTDTQYF. The DNA for the CDR3 is TGCAGCGTCGTGGGTGGTGGGCTAGCGGGGGGTGGCACAGATACGCAGTATTTT.

This clonotype came up a few times. The rearrangement uses TRBV10-3 and TRBJ2-2; no definite D call. The CDR3 covers 14 residues. V lost 3 bases, J lost 2 bases, and 7 bases lay in between. Germline V gene sequence: CDR1 ENHRY, CDR2 SYGVKD. The DNA for the CDR3 is TGTGCCATCAGTGACGCTCACAACACCGGGGAGCTGTTTTTT. The encoded protein is CAISDAHNTGELFF.

This rearrangement joins TRBV7-8 to TRBJ1-1; 11 nucleotides line up with TRBD1. The CDR3 spans 15 residues. Trimming removed 5 bases from V and 5 bases from J; junction bases left unmatched: 7. CDR1 is SGHVS, CDR2 FQNEAQ, per germline. The CDR3 DNA reads TGTGCCAGCAGCCCTTTCGGGACAGGGGGAACTGAAGCTTTCTTT. Residues: CASSPFGTGGTEAFF. Full variable domain (missing parts from reference TRBV7-8 and TRBJ1-1): GAGVSQSPRYKVAKRGQDVALRCDPISGHVSLFWYQQALGQGPEFLTYFQNEAQLDKSGLPSDRFFAERPEGSVSTLKIQRTQQEDSAVYLCASSPFGTGGTEAFFGQGTRLTVV.

The CDR3, as DNA: TGTGCCAGCAGTTCGACAGGCCTGGGGGTCCAGCCCCAGCATTTT. Protein: CASSSTGLGVQPQHF. This chain joins TRBV6-5 and TRBJ1-5; weak D call: TRBD1 (6 bases). The CDR3 extends over 15 amino acids. Germline CDR1 MNHEY, CDR2 SVGAGI. Between the trimmed V and J ends, which lost 4 bases and 7 bases, there was a span of 17 bases.

This clonotype was observed a handful of times. The chain links TRBV4-3 to TRBJ1-3; D not resolved. CDR1 is LGHNA, CDR2 YSLEER, per germline. V lost 3 bases to trimming and J lost 0 bases, with 12 bases between them. The CDR3 loop spans 16 amino acids. DNA for the CDR3: TGCGCCAGCAGCCATCTCCGCGGGGACTCTGGAAACACCATATATTTT. Protein: CASSHLRGDSGNTIYF.

This clonotype was detected ten times or more. The V gene is TRBV18, the J gene TRBJ2-3; D is ambiguous. Per the germline V gene, CDR1 is KGHSH and CDR2 is LQKENI. This CDR3 spans 13 amino acids. V lost 1 base and J 3 bases, leaving 5 bases between the germline ends. The CDR3 region is CASSPLSTDTQYF. In DNA, the CDR3 is TGTGCCAGCTCACCACTATCAACAGATACGCAGTATTTT.

The chain uses TRBV6-5 and TRBJ1-5, with TRBD1 matching over 8 bases. Unmatched junction bases numbered 6, after V lost 2 bases and J lost 6 bases. This CDR3 contains 15 residues. The germline gives CDR1 MNHEY, CDR2 SVGAGI. The CDR3 spells CASSYRYRGGQPQHF. CDR3 nucleotides: TGTGCCAGCAGTTACCGATACAGGGGGGGTCAGCCCCAGCATTTT.

At least ten counts were recorded for this clonotype. This sequence joins TRBV6-5 and TRBJ2-5; the match to TRBD2 covers 11 bases. The germline gives CDR1 MNHEY, CDR2 SVGAGI. The junction had 7 bases not matched to a gene; V was cut back by 5 bases and J by 5 bases. The CDR3 length is 15 residues. The CDR3 nucleotides are TGTGCCAGCAGTGGGGCTAGCGGGGGGTTGGAGACCCAGTACTTC. It translates to CASSGASGGLETQYF.

This clonotype came up a few times. This chain uses TRBV10-3 with TRBJ2-7, with 9 bases lining up with TRBD1. This CDR3 contains 12 residues. Germline lookup yields CDR1 ENHRY and CDR2 SYGVKD. V trimming: 11 bases; J trimming: 2 bases; junction bases outside the gene matches: 4. CDR3 DNA: TGTGCCCACGGGACAGGGCCCTACGAGCAGTACTTC. Translation gives CAHGTGPYEQYF.

This clonotype was seen at least ten times. V and J are TRBV7-9 and TRBJ1-5, with D perhaps TRBD1 (5 bases). V lost 1 base, J lost 1 base, and 8 bases lay in between. The CDR3 length is 15 residues. Germline assignment: CDR1 SEHNR and CDR2 FQNEAQ (reference sequence). CDR3 DNA sequence: TGTGCCAGCAGCTTAGGGGGGGACAGCAATCAGCCCCAGCATTTT. It codes for CASSLGGDSNQPQHF.